The clone carrying this TCR beta chain has a count of ten or more. Antigen specificity is unknown. Among the patients, aged 18 to 65, hyperthyroidism was newly diagnosed and had lasted under 2 months. Researchers amplified the TCR beta CDR3 regions from RNA transcripts. First-round RT-PCR with HTBI primers amplified the TCR CDR3 region. MiXCR, applied by TCRdb to the multiplex PCR reads, yields one record per CDR3 protein. The data hold roughly 580,000 distinct CDR3 sequences, with about 15% observed a single time. The record originates from a study of T cells in Graves' hyperthyroidism and ophthalmopathy. Study summary: Peripheral blood was obtained at initial diagnosis, preceding any treatment.

Study findings and constraints: Most expanded thyroid clonotypes above 0.001 also appeared in blood. Ophthalmopathy and stable hyperthyroidism were told apart by a 13 V-J model.

V shed 5 bases and J 6 bases; nucleotides not matched to a gene: 6. CDR3 length: 14 amino acids. Germline assignment: CDR1 KGHSH and CDR2 LQKENI. The chain combines TRBV18 with TRBJ2-7; 11 nucleotides match TRBD2. The sample consisted of blood. This receptor was identified in a woman aged 25-40 years with Graves' hyperthyroidism that later progressed to Graves' ophthalmopathy. CDR3 DNA: TGTGCCAGCTCATACTCACTAGCGGGAGCCGAGCAGTACTTC. Amino acid sequence: CASSYSLAGAEQYF.